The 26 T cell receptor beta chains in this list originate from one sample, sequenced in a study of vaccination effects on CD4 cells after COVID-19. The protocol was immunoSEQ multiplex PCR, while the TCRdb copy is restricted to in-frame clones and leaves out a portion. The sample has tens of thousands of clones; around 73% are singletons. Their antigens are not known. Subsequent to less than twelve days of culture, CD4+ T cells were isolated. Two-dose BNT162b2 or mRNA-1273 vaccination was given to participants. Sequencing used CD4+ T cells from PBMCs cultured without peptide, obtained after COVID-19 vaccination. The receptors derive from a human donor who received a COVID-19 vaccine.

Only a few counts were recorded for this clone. For the CDR3, the DNA is TGTGCCAGCAGAACCCTATTCCGGGACAGGGGCTATGAGCAGTTCTTC. Translating gives CASRTLFRDRGYEQFF. This chain links TRBV27 with TRBJ2-1; 10 bases are shared with TRBD1. CDR1 MNHEY and CDR2 SMNVEV come from the germline V gene (reference sequence). V was pared by 6 bases and J by 8 bases, with 13 bases of the junction left unmatched. This CDR3 comprises 16 residues.

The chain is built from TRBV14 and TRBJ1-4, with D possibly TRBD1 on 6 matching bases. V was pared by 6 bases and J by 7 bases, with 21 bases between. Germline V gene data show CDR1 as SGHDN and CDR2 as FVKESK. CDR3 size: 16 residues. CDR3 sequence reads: CASSRKPGVGGEKLFF. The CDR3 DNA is TGTGCCAGCAGTCGAAAGCCAGGGGTAGGGGGTGAAAAACTGTTTTTT.

The CDR3 DNA sequence: TGTGCCAGCAGCTTAGTAGGGGGCGGTGATGGCTACACCTTC. Translation: CASSLVGGGDGYTF. This rearrangement joins TRBV7-2 to TRBJ1-2, with 7 nucleotides matching TRBD1. The CDR3 sequence is 14 residues long. With V trimmed by 1 base and J by 6 bases, 5 bases remained unmatched. The germline V gene has CDR1 SGHTA and CDR2 FQGNSA.

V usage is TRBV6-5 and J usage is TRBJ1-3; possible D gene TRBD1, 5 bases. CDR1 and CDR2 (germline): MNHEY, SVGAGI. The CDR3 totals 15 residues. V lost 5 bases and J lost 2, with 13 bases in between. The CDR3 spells CASSRQQGAGNTIYF. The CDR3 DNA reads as TGTGCCAGCAGTCGGCAGCAGGGTGCTGGAAACACCATATATTTT.

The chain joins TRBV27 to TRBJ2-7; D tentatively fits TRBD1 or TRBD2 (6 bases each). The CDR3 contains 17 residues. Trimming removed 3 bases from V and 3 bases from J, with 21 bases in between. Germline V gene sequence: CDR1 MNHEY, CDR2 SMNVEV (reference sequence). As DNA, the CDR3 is TGTGCCAGCAGTTTGGGGGGCCCGGGATCGGCGCTCTACGAGCAGTACGTC. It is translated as CASSLGGPGSALYEQYV.

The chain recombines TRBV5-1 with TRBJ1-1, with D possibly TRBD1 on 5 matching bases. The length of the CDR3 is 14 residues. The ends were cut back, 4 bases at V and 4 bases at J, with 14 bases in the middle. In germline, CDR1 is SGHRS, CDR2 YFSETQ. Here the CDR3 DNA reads TGCGCCAGCAGCGCAATCCCCCAGGGCACTGAAGCTTTCTTT. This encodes CASSAIPQGTEAFF.

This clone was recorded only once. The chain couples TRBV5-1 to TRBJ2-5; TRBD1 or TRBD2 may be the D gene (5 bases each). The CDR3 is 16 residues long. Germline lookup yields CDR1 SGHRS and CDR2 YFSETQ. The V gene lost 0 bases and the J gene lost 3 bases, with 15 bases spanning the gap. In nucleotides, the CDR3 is TGCGCCAGCAGCTTGGCCGCAGGGTTGGAGGAAGAGACCCAGTACTTC. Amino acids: CASSLAAGLEEETQYF.

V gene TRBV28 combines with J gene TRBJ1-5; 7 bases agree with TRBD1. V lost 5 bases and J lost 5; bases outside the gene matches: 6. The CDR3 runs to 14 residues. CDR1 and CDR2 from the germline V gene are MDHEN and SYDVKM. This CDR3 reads CASSPGQQYQPQHF. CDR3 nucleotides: TGTGCCAGCAGTCCGGGACAGCAGTATCAGCCCCAGCATTTT.

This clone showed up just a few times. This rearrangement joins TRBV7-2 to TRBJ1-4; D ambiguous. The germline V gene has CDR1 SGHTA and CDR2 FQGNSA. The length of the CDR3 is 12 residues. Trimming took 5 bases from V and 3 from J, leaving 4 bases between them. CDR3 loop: CASSRPNEKLFF. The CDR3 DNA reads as TGTGCCAGCAGCCGCCCTAATGAAAAACTGTTTTTT.

The CDR3 DNA is TGTGCCACCAGTGATACAGGGGGGAGCAATCAGCCCCAGCATTTT. Its protein product is CATSDTGGSNQPQHF. The gene calls are TRBV24-1 and TRBJ1-5; 8 nucleotides match TRBD1. The CDR3 spans 15 residues. Trimming at V came to 3 bases and at J to 1 base, leaving 1 base not matched to a gene. The V gene's germline CDR1 is KGHDR and CDR2 SFDVKD.

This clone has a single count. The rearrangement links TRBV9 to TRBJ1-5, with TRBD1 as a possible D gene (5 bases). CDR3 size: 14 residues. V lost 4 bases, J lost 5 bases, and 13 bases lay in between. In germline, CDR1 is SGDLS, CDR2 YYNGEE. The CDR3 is CASSRFGGDQPQHF. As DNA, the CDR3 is TGTGCCAGCAGCCGTTTCGGGGGGGATCAGCCCCAGCATTTT.

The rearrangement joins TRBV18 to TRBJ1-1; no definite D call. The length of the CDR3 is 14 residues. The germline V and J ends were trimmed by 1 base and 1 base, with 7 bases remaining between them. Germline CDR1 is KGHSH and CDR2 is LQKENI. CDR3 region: CASSPQTPNTEAFF. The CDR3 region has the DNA TGTGCCAGCTCACCACAGACCCCGAACACTGAAGCTTTCTTT. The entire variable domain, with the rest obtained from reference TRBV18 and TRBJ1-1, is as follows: NAGVMQNPRHLVRRRGQEARLRCSPMKGHSHVYWYRQLPEEGLKFMVYLQKENIIDESGMPKERFSAEFPKEGPSILRIQQVVRGDSAAYFCASSPQTPNTEAFFGQGTRLTVV.

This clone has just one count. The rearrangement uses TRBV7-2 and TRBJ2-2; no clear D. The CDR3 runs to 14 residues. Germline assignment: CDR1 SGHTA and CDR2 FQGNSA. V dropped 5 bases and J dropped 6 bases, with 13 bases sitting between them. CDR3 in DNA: TGTGCCAGCAGCCCCAATCCCGCGTCCGGGGAGCTGTTTTTT. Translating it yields CASSPNPASGELFF.

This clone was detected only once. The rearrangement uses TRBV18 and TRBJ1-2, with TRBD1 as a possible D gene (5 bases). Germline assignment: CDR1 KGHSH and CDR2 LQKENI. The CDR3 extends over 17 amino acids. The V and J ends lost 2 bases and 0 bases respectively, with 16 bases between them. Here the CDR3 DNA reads TGTGCCAGCTCACCATCTATGGGACTTCCATCTAACTATGGCTACACCTTC. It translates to CASSPSMGLPSNYGYTF.

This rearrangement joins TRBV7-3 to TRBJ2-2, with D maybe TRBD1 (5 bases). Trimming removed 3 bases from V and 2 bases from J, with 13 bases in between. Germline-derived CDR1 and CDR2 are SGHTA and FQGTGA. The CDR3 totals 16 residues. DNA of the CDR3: TGTGCCAGCAGCTTGACAGCCCTCGCAAACACCGGGGAGCTGTTTTTT. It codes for CASSLTALANTGELFF.

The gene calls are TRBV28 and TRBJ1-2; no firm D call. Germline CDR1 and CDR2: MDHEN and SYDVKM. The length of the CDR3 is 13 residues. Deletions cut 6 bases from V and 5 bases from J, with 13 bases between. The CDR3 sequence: CASSPPGLYGYTF. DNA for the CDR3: TGTGCCAGCAGCCCCCCGGGCCTTTATGGCTACACCTTC.

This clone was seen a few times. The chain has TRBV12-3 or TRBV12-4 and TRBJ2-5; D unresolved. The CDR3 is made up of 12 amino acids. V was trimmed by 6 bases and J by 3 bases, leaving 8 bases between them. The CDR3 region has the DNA TGTGCCAGCAGCTCCCTAGAAGAGACCCAGTACTTC. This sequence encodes CASSSLEETQYF.

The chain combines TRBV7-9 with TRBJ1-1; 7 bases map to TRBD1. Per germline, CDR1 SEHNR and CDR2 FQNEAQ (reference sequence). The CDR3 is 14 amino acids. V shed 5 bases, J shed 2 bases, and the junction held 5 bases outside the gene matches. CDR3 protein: CASSLRGLNTEAFF. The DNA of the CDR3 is TGTGCCAGCAGCCTGAGGGGGCTCAACACTGAAGCTTTCTTT.

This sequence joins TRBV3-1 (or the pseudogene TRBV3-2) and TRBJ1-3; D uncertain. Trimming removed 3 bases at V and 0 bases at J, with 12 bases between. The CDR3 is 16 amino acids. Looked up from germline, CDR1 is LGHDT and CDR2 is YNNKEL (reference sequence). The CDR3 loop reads CASSQEYGASGNTIYF. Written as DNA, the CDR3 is TGTGCCAGCAGCCAGGAATACGGAGCCTCTGGAAACACCATATATTTT.

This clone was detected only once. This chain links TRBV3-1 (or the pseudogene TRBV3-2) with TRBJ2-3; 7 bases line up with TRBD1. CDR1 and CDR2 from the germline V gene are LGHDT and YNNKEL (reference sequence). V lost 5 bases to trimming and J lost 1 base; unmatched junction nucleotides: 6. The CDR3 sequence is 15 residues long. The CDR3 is CASSGQVLGTDTQYF. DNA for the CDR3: TGTGCCAGCAGCGGACAGGTCCTGGGCACAGATACGCAGTATTTT.

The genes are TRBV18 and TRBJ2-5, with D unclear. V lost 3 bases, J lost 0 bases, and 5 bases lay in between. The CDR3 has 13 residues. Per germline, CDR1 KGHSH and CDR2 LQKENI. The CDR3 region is CASSPGYQETQYF. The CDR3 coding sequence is TGTGCCAGCTCACCCGGGTACCAAGAGACCCAGTACTTC.

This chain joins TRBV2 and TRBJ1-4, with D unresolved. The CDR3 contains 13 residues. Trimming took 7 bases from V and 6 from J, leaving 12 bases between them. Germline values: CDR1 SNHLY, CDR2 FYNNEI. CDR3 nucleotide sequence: TGTGCCAGCACCCAGGCGGAATATGAAAAACTGTTTTTT. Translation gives CASTQAEYEKLFF. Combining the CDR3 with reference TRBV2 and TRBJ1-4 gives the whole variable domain EPEVTQTPSHQVTQMGQEVILRCVPISNHLYFYWYRQILGQKVEFLVSFYNNEISEKSEIFDDQFSVERPDGSNFTLKIRSTKLEDSAMYFCASTQAEYEKLFFGSGTQLSVL.

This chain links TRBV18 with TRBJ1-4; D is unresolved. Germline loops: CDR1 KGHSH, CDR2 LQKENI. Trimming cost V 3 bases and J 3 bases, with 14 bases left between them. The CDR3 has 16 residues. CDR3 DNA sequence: TGTGCCAGCTCACCTAAATCTGCGGCTTCTAATGAAAAACTGTTTTTT. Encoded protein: CASSPKSAASNEKLFF.

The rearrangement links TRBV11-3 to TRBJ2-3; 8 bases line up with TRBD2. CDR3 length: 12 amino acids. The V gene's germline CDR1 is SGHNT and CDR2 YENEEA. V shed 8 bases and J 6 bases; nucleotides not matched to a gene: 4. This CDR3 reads CASRGGGDTQYF. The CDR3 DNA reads TGTGCCAGCCGTGGCGGGGGGGATACGCAGTATTTT.

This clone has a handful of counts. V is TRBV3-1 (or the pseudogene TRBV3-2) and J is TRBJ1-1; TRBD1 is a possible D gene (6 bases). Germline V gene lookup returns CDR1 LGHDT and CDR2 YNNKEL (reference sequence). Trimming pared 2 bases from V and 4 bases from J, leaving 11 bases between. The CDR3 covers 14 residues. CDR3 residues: CASSQIGGGTEAFF. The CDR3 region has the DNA TGTGCCAGCAGCCAAATTGGGGGCGGCACTGAAGCTTTCTTT.

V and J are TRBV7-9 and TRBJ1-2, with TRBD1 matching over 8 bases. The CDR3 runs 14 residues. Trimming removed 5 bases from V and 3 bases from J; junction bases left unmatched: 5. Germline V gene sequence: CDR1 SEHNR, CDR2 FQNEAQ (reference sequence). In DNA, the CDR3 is TGTGCCAGCAGCCCAGGACAGGGCTACTATGGCTACACCTTC. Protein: CASSPGQGYYGYTF.